The clone carrying this T cell receptor beta chain was recorded a few times. A universal primer binding site was introduced by template switching. The final cDNA contained unique molecular identifiers. TCRdb independently ran MiXCR on the 5' RACE reads; one entry per CDR3 protein. This table holds 450,000 or so distinct CDR3 sequences, more than 13% found once. The record originates from a study of identical twins. This CDR3 has 15 residues. From germline, CDR1 is SGHDN and CDR2 FVKESK. The V gene lost 1 base and the J gene lost 10 bases, with 16 bases spanning the gap. These data are also associated with another study on yellow fever vaccine responses in identical twins. Per that study: A vaccine T cell response that seemed partly convergent and partly personalized was reported in twins.

This sequence was found in a woman between 18 and 29 years old in good health. The sequencing input was CD4+ T cells sorted from blood. The genes are TRBV14 and TRBJ1-4; the D gene is possibly TRBD1 (5 bases). This CDR3 reads CASSQGARGVGKLFF. As DNA, the CDR3 is TGTGCCAGCAGCCAAGGGGCCCGAGGGGTAGGAAAACTGTTTTTT.